This T cell receptor (beta chain) was identified in a study of T-cell reconstitution after alpha-beta-depleted transplantation in children. Molecular barcoding with unique molecular identifiers was used for the TCRbeta library. TCRdb fed the PCR reads into MiXCR, producing one record per CDR3 protein. The sample contains hundreds of thousands of distinct CDR3 sequences, around 17% of which appear only once. This clonotype was observed at least ten times. Trimming took 3 bases from V and 7 from J; bases not matched to a gene: 8. Germline values: CDR1 ENHRY, CDR2 SYGVKD. The CDR3 has 15 residues. Sequencing used PBMCs from the stem cell graft donor, obtained from the stem cell graft. This clonotype originated in a human donor who donated a stem cell graft to a child with acute myeloid leukemia. The chain joins TRBV10-3 to TRBJ2-7; TRBD1 matches at 11 bases. CDR3 DNA: TGTGCCATCAGTGAAGGGACAGGGGGTGGAGAGGAGCAGTACTTC. Translating it yields CAISEGTGGGEEQYF.